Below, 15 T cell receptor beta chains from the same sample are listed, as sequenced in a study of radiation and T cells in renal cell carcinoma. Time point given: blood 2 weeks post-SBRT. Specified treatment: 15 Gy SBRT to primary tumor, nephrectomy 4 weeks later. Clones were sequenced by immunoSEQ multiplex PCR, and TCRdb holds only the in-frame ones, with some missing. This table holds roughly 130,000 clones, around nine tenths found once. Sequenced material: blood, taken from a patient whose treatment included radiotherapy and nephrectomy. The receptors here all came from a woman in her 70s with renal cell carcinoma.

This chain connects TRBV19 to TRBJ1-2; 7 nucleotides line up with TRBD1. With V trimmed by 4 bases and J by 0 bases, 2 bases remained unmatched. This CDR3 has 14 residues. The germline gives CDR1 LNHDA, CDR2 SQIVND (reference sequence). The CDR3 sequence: CASSRQGANYGYTF. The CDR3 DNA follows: TGTGCCAGTAGTAGACAGGGAGCTAACTATGGCTACACCTTC.

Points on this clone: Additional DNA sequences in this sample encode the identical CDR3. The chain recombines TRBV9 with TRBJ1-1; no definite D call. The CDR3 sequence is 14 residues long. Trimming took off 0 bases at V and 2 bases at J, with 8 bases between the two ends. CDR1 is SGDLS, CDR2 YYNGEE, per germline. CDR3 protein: CASSVGPTNTEAFF. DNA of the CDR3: TGTGCCAGCAGCGTAGGACCGACCAACACTGAAGCTTTCTTT. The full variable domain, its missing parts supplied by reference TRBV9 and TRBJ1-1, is DSGVTQTPKHLITATGQRVTLRCSPRSGDLSVYWYQQSLDQGLQFLIQYYNGEERAKGNILERFSAQQFPDLHSELNLSSLELGDSALYFCASSVGPTNTEAFFGQGTRLTVV.

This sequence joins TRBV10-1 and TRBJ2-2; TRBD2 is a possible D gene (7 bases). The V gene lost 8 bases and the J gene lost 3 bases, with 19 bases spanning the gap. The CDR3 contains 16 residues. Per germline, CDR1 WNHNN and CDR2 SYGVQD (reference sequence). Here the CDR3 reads CASRNCGGRDTGELFF. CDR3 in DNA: TGCGCCAGCCGTAACTGCGGGGGCCGAGACACCGGGGAGCTGTTTTTT.

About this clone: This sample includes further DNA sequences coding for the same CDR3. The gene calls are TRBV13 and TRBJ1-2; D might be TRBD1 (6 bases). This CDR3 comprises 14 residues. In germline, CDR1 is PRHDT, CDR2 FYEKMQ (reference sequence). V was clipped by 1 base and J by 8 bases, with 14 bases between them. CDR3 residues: CASSLDSGVHGYTF. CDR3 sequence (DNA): TGTGCCAGCAGCTTAGATTCAGGGGTCCACGGCTACACCTTC.

CDR3 amino acids: CSVASSYNSPLHF. The CDR3 coding sequence is TGCAGCGTTGCGAGCTCCTATAATTCACCCCTCCACTTT. The chain uses TRBV29-1 and TRBJ1-6; D ambiguous. The V end lost 4 bases, the J end lost 0 bases, and 4 bases lay between the germline ends. Germline V lookup: CDR1 SQVTM, CDR2 ANQGSEA. The CDR3 contains 13 residues.

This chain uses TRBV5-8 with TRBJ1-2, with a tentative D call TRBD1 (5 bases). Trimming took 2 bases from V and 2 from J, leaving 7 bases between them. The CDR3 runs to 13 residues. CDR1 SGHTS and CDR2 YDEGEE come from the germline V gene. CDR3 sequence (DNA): TGTGCCAGCAGCTTCCCAGGGAACTATGGCTACACCTTC. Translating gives CASSFPGNYGYTF.

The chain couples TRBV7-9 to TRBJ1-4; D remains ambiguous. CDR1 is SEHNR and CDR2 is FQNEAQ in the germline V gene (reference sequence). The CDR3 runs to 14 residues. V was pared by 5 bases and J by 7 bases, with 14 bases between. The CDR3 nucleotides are TGTGCCAGCAGCCCCCCAGGCTTCGGTGAAAAACTGTTTTTT. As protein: CASSPPGFGEKLFF.

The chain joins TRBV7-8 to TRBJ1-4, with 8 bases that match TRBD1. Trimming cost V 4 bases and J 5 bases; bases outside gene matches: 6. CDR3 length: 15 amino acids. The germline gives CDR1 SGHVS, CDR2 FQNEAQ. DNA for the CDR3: TGTGCCAGCAGCTCCGGACAGGGCAAAAATGAAAAACTGTTTTTT. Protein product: CASSSGQGKNEKLFF.

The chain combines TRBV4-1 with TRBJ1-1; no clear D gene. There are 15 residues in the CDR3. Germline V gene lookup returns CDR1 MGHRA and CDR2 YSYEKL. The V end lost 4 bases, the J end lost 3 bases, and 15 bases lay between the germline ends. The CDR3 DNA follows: TGCGCCAGCAGCCTATTCAGCCCCCTGGACACTGAAGCTTTCTTT. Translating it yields CASSLFSPLDTEAFF.

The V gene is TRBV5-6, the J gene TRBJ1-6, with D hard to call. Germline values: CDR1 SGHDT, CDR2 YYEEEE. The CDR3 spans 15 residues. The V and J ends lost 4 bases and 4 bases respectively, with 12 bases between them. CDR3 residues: CASSLVGRYNSPLHF. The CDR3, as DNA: TGTGCCAGCAGCCTGGTGGGCCGTTATAATTCACCCCTCCACTTT. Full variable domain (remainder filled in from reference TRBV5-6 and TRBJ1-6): DAGVTQSPTHLIKTRGQQVTLRCSPKSGHDTVSWYQQALGQGPQFIFQYYEEEERQRGNFPDRFSGHQFPNYSSELNVNALLLGDSALYLCASSLVGRYNSPLHFGNGTRLTVT.

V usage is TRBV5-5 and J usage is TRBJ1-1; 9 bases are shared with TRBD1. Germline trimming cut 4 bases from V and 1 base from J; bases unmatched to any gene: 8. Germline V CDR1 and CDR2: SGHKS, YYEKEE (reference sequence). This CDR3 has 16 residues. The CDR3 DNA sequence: TGTGCCAGCAGCCTGTTACCGGGACAGGGGAACACTGAAGCTTTCTTT. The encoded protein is CASSLLPGQGNTEAFF.

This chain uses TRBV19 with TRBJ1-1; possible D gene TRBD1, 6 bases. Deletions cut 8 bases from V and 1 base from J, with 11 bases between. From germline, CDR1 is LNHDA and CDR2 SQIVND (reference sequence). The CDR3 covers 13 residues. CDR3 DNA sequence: TGTGCCAGTCAGGGGTTTAAGAACACTGAAGCTTTCTTT. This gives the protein CASQGFKNTEAFF.

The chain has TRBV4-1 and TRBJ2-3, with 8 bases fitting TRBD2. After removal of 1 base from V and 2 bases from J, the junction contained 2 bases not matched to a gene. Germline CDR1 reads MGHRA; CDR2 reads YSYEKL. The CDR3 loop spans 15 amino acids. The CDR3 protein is CASSQGTSITDTQYF. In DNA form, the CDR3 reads TGCGCCAGCAGCCAAGGGACTAGCATCACAGATACGCAGTATTTT.

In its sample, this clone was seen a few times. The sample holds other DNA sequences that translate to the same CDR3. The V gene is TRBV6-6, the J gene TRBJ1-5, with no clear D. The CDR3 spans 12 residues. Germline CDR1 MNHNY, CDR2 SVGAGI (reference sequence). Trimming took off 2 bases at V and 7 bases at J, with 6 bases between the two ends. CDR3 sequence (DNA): TGTGCCAGCAGTTACCCCGGACAGCCCCAGCATTTT. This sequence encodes CASSYPGQPQHF.

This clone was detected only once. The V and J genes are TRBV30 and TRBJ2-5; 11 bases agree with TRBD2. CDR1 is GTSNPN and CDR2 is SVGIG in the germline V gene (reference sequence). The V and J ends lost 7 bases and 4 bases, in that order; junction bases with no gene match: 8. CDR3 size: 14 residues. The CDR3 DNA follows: TGTGCCTCCCGGGTAGCGGGGGGGGGAGAGACCCAGTACTTC. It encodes CASRVAGGGETQYF. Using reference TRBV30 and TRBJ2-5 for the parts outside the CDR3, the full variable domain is SQTIHQWPATLVQPVGSPLSLECTVEGTSNPNLYWYRQAAGRGLQLLFYSVGIGQISSEVPQNLSASRPQDRQFILSSKKLLLSDSGFYLCASRVAGGGETQYFGPGTRLLVL.